These 25 T cell receptor beta chains came from one sample sequenced in a study of chemoradiotherapy in HPV16-positive cancers. TCRdb's table, derived via immunoSEQ multiplex PCR, lists solely in-frame clones and lacks some. Of almost 3,000 clones in the sample, about nine tenths were seen once. The source material was tumor tissue, sampled from a patient who underwent chemoradiotherapy. All receptors come from a human donor with HPV-associated anogenital cancer.

This clone has a single count. This rearrangement joins TRBV6-6 to TRBJ1-5; possible D gene TRBD1, 5 bases. V lost 6 bases, J lost 11 bases, and 17 bases lay in between. The CDR3 is 13 amino acids. Germline V gene data show CDR1 as MNHNY and CDR2 as SVGAGI (reference sequence). CDR3 loop: CASRGEGMGAQHF. CDR3 sequence (DNA): TGTGCCAGCAGGGGGGAGGGGATGGGAGCCCAGCATTTT.

Regarding this clone: The junction differs from germline at one of its ends, possibly a read error. This chain uses TRBV11-2 with TRBJ2-7, with TRBD1 as a possible D gene (5 bases). This CDR3 region has 13 residues. Germline V CDR1 and CDR2: SGHAT, FQNNGV. The CDR3: CASSPPGSEELYF. The CDR3 coding sequence is TGTGCCAGCAGCCCCCCAGGGTCGGAAGAGCTGTACTTC.

The V gene is TRBV2, the J gene TRBJ1-1, with D hard to call. V gave up 5 bases and J gave up 6 bases, with 19 bases separating them. Germline CDR1 is SNHLY and CDR2 is FYNNEI. The CDR3 has 15 amino acids. DNA of the CDR3: TGTGCCAGCAGTTTAGCGAGCCGCGTGAGCCCTGAAGCTTTCTTT. Translation: CASSLASRVSPEAFF.

The chain is built from TRBV18 and TRBJ2-2; 9 nucleotides agree with TRBD1. The germline V gene has CDR1 KGHSH and CDR2 LQKENI. CDR3 length: 17 residues. The V and J ends lost 1 base and 2 bases, in that order; junction bases with no gene match: 5. The DNA for the CDR3 is TGTGCCAGCTCACCACGGACGGGACAGGGAAACACCGGGGAGCTGTTTTTT. This encodes CASSPRTGQGNTGELFF.

CDR3 in DNA: TGCGCCAGCAGCTTCGGGACAGGGGAGGGCTACACCTTC. It encodes CASSFGTGEGYTF. The chain is built from TRBV5-1 and TRBJ1-2, with TRBD1 identical over 10 bases. Per the germline V gene, CDR1 is SGHRS and CDR2 is YFSETQ. V shed 2 bases and J 8 bases; nucleotides not matched to a gene: 3. There are 13 residues in the CDR3.

The chain links TRBV5-1 to TRBJ2-7; no clear D gene. The V gene's germline CDR1 is SGHRS and CDR2 YFSETQ. Trimming stripped 0 bases from V and 0 bases from J, with 10 bases between. The CDR3 length is 15 residues. The DNA for the CDR3 is TGCGCCAGCAGCTTGGGATTCCAGAGCTCCTACGAGCAGTACTTC. Translated, it gives CASSLGFQSSYEQYF.

The chain has TRBV28 and TRBJ2-5; 8 bases agree with TRBD1. Germline loops: CDR1 MDHEN, CDR2 SYDVKM. The CDR3 totals 15 residues. With V trimmed by 7 bases and J by 3 bases, 10 bases remained unmatched. CDR3 region: CASTTPRTGKETQYF. As DNA, the CDR3 is TGTGCCAGCACTACACCTAGGACAGGGAAAGAGACCCAGTACTTC. Full variable domain (outside the CDR3, taken from reference TRBV28 and TRBJ2-5): DVKVTQSSRYLVKRTGEKVFLECVQDMDHENMFWYRQDPGLGLRLIYFSYDVKMKEKGDIPEGYSVSREKKERFSLILESASTNQTSMYLCASTTPRTGKETQYFGPGTRLLVL.

This rearrangement joins TRBV5-5 to TRBJ1-1; D ambiguous. This CDR3 comprises 14 residues. CDR1 SGHKS and CDR2 YYEKEE come from the germline V gene (reference sequence). Trimming left V 3 bases short and J 4 bases short, with 13 bases between. This chain's CDR3 is CASSYPSPGTEAFF. CDR3 nucleotide sequence: TGTGCCAGCAGCTACCCGAGCCCTGGCACTGAAGCTTTCTTT.

The chain uses TRBV30 and TRBJ2-2; D remains ambiguous. Trimming stripped 4 bases from V and 5 bases from J, with 14 bases between. The CDR3 has 14 amino acids. From germline, CDR1 is GTSNPN and CDR2 SVGIG (reference sequence). CDR3 bases: TGTGCCTGGAAGAACACCGCGTGGACCGGGGAGCTGTTTTTT. Protein: CAWKNTAWTGELFF.

This rearrangement joins TRBV25-1 to TRBJ1-1, with 12 nucleotides matching TRBD1. There are 15 residues in the CDR3. V shed 6 bases, J shed 5 bases, and the junction held 7 bases outside the gene matches. Germline lookup yields CDR1 MGHDK and CDR2 SYGVNS. Written as DNA, the CDR3 is TGTGCCAGCAGGGGGACAGGGGGCGCGGTAACTGAAGCTTTCTTT. Protein sequence: CASRGTGGAVTEAFF.

This clone was observed a few times. The chain combines TRBV9 with TRBJ1-6; no definite D call. The CDR3 has 13 amino acids. Trimming removed 4 bases at V and 19 bases at J, with 21 bases between. Germline-derived CDR1 and CDR2 are SGDLS and YYNGEE. CDR3 DNA sequence: TGTGCCAGCAGCCAGAGCCCGGATCACCCCCCTCACTTT. The encoded protein is CASSQSPDHPPHF.

A word on this clone: The same CDR3 also results from other DNA sequences found in this sample. The chain carries TRBV7-2 and TRBJ2-1; possibly TRBD1 or TRBD2 for D (5 bases each). CDR1 SGHTA and CDR2 FQGNSA come from the germline V gene. CDR3 length: 16 residues. Trimming took off 0 bases at V and 2 bases at J, with 11 bases between the two ends. The CDR3: CASSLASRGPYNEQFF. The CDR3 nucleotides read TGTGCCAGCAGCTTAGCGTCGAGGGGTCCCTACAATGAGCAGTTCTTC.

This rearrangement joins TRBV4-1 to TRBJ1-2; D uncertain. This CDR3 has 12 residues. V lost 1 base and J lost 7, with 7 bases in between. Per the germline V gene, CDR1 is MGHRA and CDR2 is YSYEKL. CDR3 DNA sequence: TGCGCCAGCAGCCAAGGGAGGCCTGGCTACACCTTC. Translation: CASSQGRPGYTF.

The CDR3 is CASSLRSGGADTQYF. CDR3 nucleotide sequence: TGTGCCAGCAGCCTACGTTCGGGAGGGGCAGATACGCAGTATTTT. V and J are TRBV28 and TRBJ2-3; 8 nucleotides match TRBD2. Trimming cost V 6 bases and J 4 bases; bases outside gene matches: 9. CDR1 MDHEN and CDR2 SYDVKM come from the germline V gene. The CDR3 loop spans 15 amino acids.

V and J are TRBV28 and TRBJ1-1; tentatively, D is TRBD1 (5 bases). Trimming stripped 8 bases from V and 10 bases from J, with 20 bases between. The germline V gene encodes CDR1 MDHEN and CDR2 SYDVKM. The CDR3 is made up of 13 amino acids. The CDR3 sequence is CASVPHDGAPAFF. The DNA for the CDR3 is TGTGCCAGCGTCCCCCACGACGGGGCTCCAGCTTTCTTT.

This clone has more than one count but fewer than ten. The chain recombines TRBV9 with TRBJ2-3, with D tentatively TRBD2 (5 bases). The CDR3 is 15 amino acids. From germline, CDR1 is SGDLS and CDR2 YYNGEE. V was pared by 0 bases and J by 0 bases, with 8 bases between. CDR3 loop: CASSVVLGSTDTQYF. For the CDR3, the DNA is TGTGCCAGCAGCGTAGTACTAGGGAGCACAGATACGCAGTATTTT.

The J gene is TRBJ2-3, the V gene TRBV28; 8 bases match TRBD2. The CDR3 sequence is 14 residues long. The trim removed 3 bases at V and 3 bases at J, leaving 2 bases unmatched. Germline V gene sequence: CDR1 MDHEN, CDR2 SYDVKM. The CDR3 sequence: CASSFVAGTDTQYF. CDR3 nucleotides: TGTGCCAGCAGTTTTGTAGCGGGGACAGATACGCAGTATTTT.

In this sample, this clone turned up a few times. The chain combines TRBV28 with TRBJ1-2; no definite D call. Between the trimmed V and J ends, which lost 4 bases and 0 bases, there was a span of 9 bases. The germline V gene has CDR1 MDHEN and CDR2 SYDVKM. The CDR3 extends over 14 amino acids. The CDR3: CASSSVGANYGYTF. CDR3 coding DNA: TGTGCCAGCAGTTCGGTTGGGGCTAACTATGGCTACACCTTC.

This clone was recorded a few times. The chain is built from TRBV9 and TRBJ1-2; possibly TRBD1 for D (5 bases). The germline CDR1 and CDR2 sequences are SGDLS and YYNGEE. Trimming left V 0 bases short and J 6 bases short, with 21 bases between. The CDR3 spans 17 residues. The CDR3 bases are TGTGCCAGCAGCGTAGGGGCAACAGGCAAGTCACCCGATGGCTACACCTTC. Protein: CASSVGATGKSPDGYTF.

The CDR3 DNA follows: TGTGCCAGCAGGGGCGGCACTCAGAACACTGAAGCTTTCTTT. Its translation is CASRGGTQNTEAFF. The V and J genes are TRBV7-2 and TRBJ1-1; no firm D call. CDR1 is SGHTA and CDR2 is FQGNSA in the germline V gene. V shed 6 bases and J shed 1 base, with 12 bases lying between them. CDR3 size: 14 residues.

The chain employs TRBV4-3 and TRBJ1-2, with D perhaps TRBD1 (5 bases). Trimming cost V 1 base and J 4 bases, with 13 bases left between them. In germline, CDR1 is LGHNA, CDR2 YSLEER. The CDR3 has 15 residues. CDR3 loop: CASSQGQGSSYGYTF. The DNA for the CDR3 is TGCGCCAGCAGCCAAGGTCAGGGATCTAGCTATGGCTACACCTTC.

V usage is TRBV19 and J usage is TRBJ2-5, with D possibly matching TRBD2 (6 bases). This CDR3 has 13 amino acids. Trimming took off 5 bases at V and 5 bases at J, with 12 bases between the two ends. Germline V lookup: CDR1 LNHDA, CDR2 SQIVND (reference sequence). CDR3 loop: CASSQTRGETQYF. The CDR3 DNA follows: TGTGCCAGTAGTCAGACTAGAGGGGAGACCCAGTACTTC.

CDR3 loop: CAISDPSGGAGGYTF. The CDR3 DNA reads TGTGCCATCAGTGACCCCAGTGGGGGCGCGGGTGGCTACACCTTC. This chain joins TRBV10-3 and TRBJ1-2; tentative D call: TRBD1 (6 bases). This CDR3 has 15 residues. V lost 3 bases and J lost 7, with 18 bases in between. Germline values: CDR1 ENHRY, CDR2 SYGVKD.

V gene TRBV5-1 combines with J gene TRBJ1-2, with D perhaps TRBD1 (6 bases). Germline lookup yields CDR1 SGHRS and CDR2 YFSETQ. Trimming shortened V by 0 bases and J by 8 bases, and 20 bases separated the two germline ends. This CDR3 contains 16 residues. Written as DNA, the CDR3 is TGCGCCAGCAGCTTGGGTGGAAAAGGGGGGCAGGGCGGCTACACCTTC. It yields the protein CASSLGGKGGQGGYTF.

In its sample, this clone was seen once. This chain connects TRBV21-1 to TRBJ2-5; no check of the table's D call, TRBD2, against the DNA was made. TRBV21-1 is listed as a pseudogene. This CDR3 is 14 amino acids long. The CDR3 coding sequence is TGTGCCAGCAGCAAAGAGACGAGGAGGGAGACCCAGTACTTC. Translated: CASSKETRRETQYF.